This T cell receptor (beta chain) was profiled in a study of blood T cell repertoires in COVID-19. Overall study context: The origin of the acute and convalescent COVID-19 samples was the United States, Italy and Spain. Nucleic acid was either cDNA or gDNA, and it came from T cells, B-cell-depleted T cells, or PBMCs.

V was trimmed by 3 bases and J by 1 base, leaving 6 bases between them. CDR1 is LNHDA, CDR2 SQIVND, per germline (reference sequence). CDR3 length: 13 amino acids. Authors' data handling: Reference gene primer amplification yielded estimated nucleated cell counts. Generated by immunoSEQ multiplex PCR, the TCRdb table keeps only in-frame clones and is missing some. Clone size and V and J calls were adopted from that table, with D and trimming inferred from the DNA. The table records about 160,000 clones, about 85% of them present only once. The sequence came from a man in his 70s who had recovered from COVID-19. The chain employs TRBV19 and TRBJ1-1, with D hard to call. Material: peripheral blood. CDR3 sequence (DNA): TGTGCCAGTAGTATTAGAAGGAACACTGAAGCTTTCTTT. Protein product: CASSIRRNTEAFF.